This T cell receptor beta chain stems from a study of blood T cell repertoires in COVID-19. For the study at large: Acute and convalescent COVID-19 specimens originated in the United States, Italy and Spain.

Concerning this clone: This specimen includes other DNA sequences encoding the same CDR3.

CDR3 size: 11 residues. Looked up from germline, CDR1 is MDHEN and CDR2 is SYDVKM. Trimming pared 11 bases from V and 0 bases from J, leaving 7 bases between. How the authors handled the data: For nucleated cells, counts were estimated from reference gene primer amplification. Repertoires were generated with immunoSEQ multiplex PCR, while TCRdb's copy carries only in-frame clones and drops some. V and J calls and clone size follow that table, whereas D and trimming were derived from the DNA. Here the sample spans approximately 350,000 clones, about four fifths being singletons. The clonotype was recovered from a man aged 30 to 39 with active or convalescent COVID-19. The sequencing sample was made of peripheral blood. The rearrangement uses TRBV28 and TRBJ2-5, with D possibly matching TRBD1 (5 bases). CDR3 amino acids: CASGYQETQYF. CDR3 in DNA: TGTGCCTCAGGGTACCAAGAGACCCAGTACTTC.